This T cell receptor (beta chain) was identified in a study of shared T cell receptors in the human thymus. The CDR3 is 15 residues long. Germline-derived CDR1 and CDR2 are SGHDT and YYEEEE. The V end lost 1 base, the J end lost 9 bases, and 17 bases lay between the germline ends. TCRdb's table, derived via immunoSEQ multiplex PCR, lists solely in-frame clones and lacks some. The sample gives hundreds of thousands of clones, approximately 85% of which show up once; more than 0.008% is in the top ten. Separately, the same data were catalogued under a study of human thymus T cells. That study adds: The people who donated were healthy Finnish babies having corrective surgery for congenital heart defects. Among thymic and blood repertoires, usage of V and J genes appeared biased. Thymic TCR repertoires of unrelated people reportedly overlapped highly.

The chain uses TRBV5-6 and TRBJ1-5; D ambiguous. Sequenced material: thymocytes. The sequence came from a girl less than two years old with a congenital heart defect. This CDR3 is CASSLHRRLHRPQHF. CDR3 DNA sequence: TGTGCCAGCAGCTTGCATCGTCGACTCCATAGGCCCCAGCATTTT.